The 10 T cell receptor beta chains listed next were all sequenced from one sample in a study of blood T cell repertoires in COVID-19. Profiled with immunoSEQ multiplex PCR; TCRdb holds only in-frame clones, not every one. In the table there are 94,000 or so clones, around 89% of which are singletons. Sequenced input: peripheral blood. The receptors stem from a woman of 80 years or more with active COVID-19.

This chain joins TRBV27 and TRBJ2-5; 7 nucleotides match TRBD2. Germline V gives CDR1 MNHEY, CDR2 SMNVEV (reference sequence). CDR3 length equals 12 residues. The V segment lost 4 bases and the J segment 5 bases; nucleotides outside the gene matches: 1. The CDR3: CASSYGGETQYF. The CDR3 DNA sequence: TGTGCCAGCAGTTACGGGGGGGAGACCCAGTACTTC.

This chain connects TRBV5-1 to TRBJ2-5; D might be TRBD2 (5 bases). Germline V gene data show CDR1 as SGHRS and CDR2 as YFSETQ. There are 13 residues in the CDR3. Deletions cut 2 bases from V and 3 bases from J, with 8 bases between. CDR3 sequence (DNA): TGCGCCAGCAGCTTATCGGGGAAAGAGACCCAGTACTTC. It specifies CASSLSGKETQYF.

This clone was counted a single time. CDR3 in amino acids: CASSINRGGAQYF. For the CDR3, the DNA is TGTGCCAGCAGTATCAACAGGGGGGGGGCGCAGTATTTT. V usage is TRBV28 and J usage is TRBJ2-3, with a weak D call TRBD1 (8 bases). Between the trimmed V and J ends, which lost 5 bases and 10 bases, there was a span of 16 bases. Germline loops: CDR1 MDHEN, CDR2 SYDVKM. This CDR3 is 13 amino acids long.

The CDR3 nucleotides are TGTGCCAGCAGCTCCCCCTATAGCGGCCGAACTGAGCAGTTCTTC. It translates to CASSSPYSGRTEQFF. This sequence joins TRBV7-3 and TRBJ2-1; possible D gene TRBD2, 6 bases. CDR1 is SGHTA, CDR2 FQGTGA, per germline. The CDR3 extends over 15 amino acids. The V end was cut by 4 bases, the J end by 9 bases, with 19 bases between. The complete variable domain, with remaining parts taken from reference TRBV7-3 and TRBJ2-1, reads GAGVSQTPSNKVTEKGKYVELRCDPISGHTALYWYRQSLGQGPEFLIYFQGTGAADDSGLPNDRFFAVRPEGSVSTLKIQRTERGDSAVYLCASSSPYSGRTEQFFGPGTRLTVL.

The count of this clone is one. The rearrangement joins TRBV28 to TRBJ1-5, with TRBD1 matching over 7 bases. Germline CDR1 reads MDHEN; CDR2 reads SYDVKM. The CDR3 is made up of 15 amino acids. V dropped 5 bases and J dropped 5; count of bases not matched to a gene: 9. CDR3 sequence (DNA): TGTGCCAGCAGTCCCGATCCAGGGGGATATCAGCCCCAGCATTTT. This translates into CASSPDPGGYQPQHF.

CDR3 in amino acids: CASSWGVNTGELFF. The DNA of the CDR3 is TGTGCCAGCAGCTGGGGGGTGAACACCGGGGAGCTGTTTTTT. The genes are TRBV7-2 and TRBJ2-2, with D possibly being TRBD2 (6 bases). CDR1 SGHTA and CDR2 FQGNSA come from the germline V gene. The CDR3 totals 14 residues. Deletions cut 4 bases from V and 1 base from J, with 7 bases between.

The CDR3 reads CASSFTPAGEQYF. The CDR3 DNA follows: TGTGCCAGCAGCTTTACCCCAGCAGGTGAGCAGTACTTC. V is TRBV7-3 and J is TRBJ2-7; D call uncertain. V was clipped by 3 bases and J by 7 bases, with 13 bases between them. The CDR3 has 13 residues. Germline V lookup: CDR1 SGHTA, CDR2 FQGTGA.

The genes are TRBV5-4 and TRBJ2-1; TRBD2 matches 10 bases. This CDR3 spans 18 amino acids. From germline, CDR1 is SGHNT and CDR2 YYREEE (reference sequence). V gave up 0 bases and J gave up 0 bases; unmatched junction bases: 6. In nucleotides, the CDR3 is TGTGCCAGCAGCTTGGCCGAGACTAGCGGGCCCTCCTACAATGAGCAGTTCTTC. This codes for CASSLAETSGPSYNEQFF.

The chain carries TRBV25-1 and TRBJ2-2, with D possibly matching TRBD2 (6 bases). This CDR3 spans 17 amino acids. V lost 1 base and J 6 bases, leaving 18 bases between the germline ends. Germline CDR1 MGHDK, CDR2 SYGVNS. The CDR3 loop reads CASSEFGAGTGAGELFF. CDR3 bases: TGTGCCAGCAGTGAATTCGGGGCTGGCACGGGGGCCGGGGAGCTGTTTTTT.

CDR3 region: CASSLYGYTF. CDR3 DNA sequence: TGTGCCAGCAGTCTCTATGGCTACACCTTC. The chain joins TRBV28 to TRBJ1-2; D call uncertain. The germline CDR1 and CDR2 sequences are MDHEN and SYDVKM. Trimming removed 5 bases at V and 4 bases at J, with 2 bases between. The CDR3 spans 10 residues.